This is a list of T cell receptor beta chains from one sample in a study of T cell repertoires in aging, cancer and after chemotherapy. TCRdb processed the multiplex PCR reads anew with MiXCR; each CDR3 protein has one entry. The sample carries under 9,500 distinct CDR3 sequences, 45% to 55% recorded once. Sequenced material: blood. Every receptor here comes from a human donor in good health. Both conserved end residues are trimmed from each CDR3. The order of the fields is J gene, V gene, CDR3 protein.

j_gene: TRBJ2-2; v_gene: TRBV5-6; CDR3aa: ASIGTSGRAGTGELF
j_gene: TRBJ2-5; v_gene: TRBV29-1; CDR3aa: SVERGGAETQY
j_gene: TRBJ1-2; v_gene: TRBV15; CDR3aa: ATSSRDTNYGYT
j_gene: TRBJ2-3; v_gene: TRBV5-6; CDR3aa: ASSSHWTGTDTQY
j_gene: TRBJ1-1; v_gene: TRBV6-1; CDR3aa: ASSGINTEAF
j_gene: TRBJ2-5; v_gene: TRBV13; CDR3aa: ASSATSYGDKY
j_gene: TRBJ2-7; v_gene: TRBV5-5; CDR3aa: ASSLASGRSYEQY
j_gene: TRBJ1-2; v_gene: TRBV27; CDR3aa: ASSGGGGLGGYT
j_gene: TRBJ2-3; v_gene: TRBV5-5; CDR3aa: ASSFGGSTDTQY
j_gene: TRBJ2-2; v_gene: TRBV6-5; CDR3aa: ASRRMAGLAGGTGELF
j_gene: TRBJ2-3; v_gene: TRBV30; CDR3aa: AWSVEGSSVGY
j_gene: TRBJ1-6; v_gene: TRBV7-6; CDR3aa: ASSPGVTYNSPLH
j_gene: TRBJ2-1; v_gene: TRBV29-1; CDR3aa: SVEDLLGEQF
j_gene: TRBJ2-5; v_gene: TRBV30; CDR3aa: AWRVRGQGRETQY
j_gene: TRBJ2-7; v_gene: TRBV6-1; CDR3aa: ASRDGLSEQY
j_gene: TRBJ2-5; v_gene: TRBV20-1; CDR3aa: SASILAGGRETQY
j_gene: TRBJ2-7; v_gene: TRBV19; CDR3aa: ASSIVSSGSVYEQY
j_gene: TRBJ1-2; v_gene: TRBV19; CDR3aa: ASSIAGGYT